The clone carrying this T cell receptor beta chain was counted between two and nine times. Its antigen remains unknown. Sorting produced populations that all topped 95% purity. This record belongs to a study of beta chain features in type 1 diabetes. Findings and limits, study-wide: Within patients, naive, central memory and Treg TCRB repertoires seemed more similar than within healthy donors.

Expressed TCRB transcripts were sequenced after all isolated RNA was converted to cDNA. Sequenced by immunoSEQ multiplex PCR; TCRdb stores in-frame clones only, minus some. The sample contains 900,000 or so clones, about 17% of which appear only once. The germline V gene encodes CDR1 SEHNR and CDR2 FQNEAQ (reference sequence). This CDR3 contains 13 residues. With V trimmed by 3 bases and J by 5 bases, 4 bases remained unmatched. The chain uses TRBV7-9 and TRBJ2-7, with 7 bases matching TRBD2. Sequencing used naive CD4+ T cells from blood. The receptor was derived from a woman between 18 and 29 years old in good health. CDR3 nucleotides: TGTGCCAGCAGCTTGGGAGGGCTCGACGAGCAGTACTTC. Translated, it gives CASSLGGLDEQYF.